The present T cell receptor beta chain was sequenced within a study of T cell responses to AZD1222 COVID-19 vaccine. Study background: Second-dose intervals of approximately 4 or approximately 12 weeks were pooled. The study's findings and limits: Elevations in Spike-specific TCR breadth and depth followed administration of two AZD1222 doses. Samples come after the peak T cell response, not at day 14. Donor demographics were predominantly white British with a female majority; clonal diversity may be underestimated.

This CDR3 comprises 18 residues. The V gene lost 0 bases and the J gene lost 0 bases, with 14 bases spanning the gap. Profiled with immunoSEQ multiplex PCR; TCRdb holds only in-frame clones, not every one. Here the sample spans about 140,000 clones, about nine tenths being singletons. Of note for this clone: The target antigen is unknown.

The receptor was derived from an adult in good health. The sequenced sample was peripheral blood, obtained on day 0 of AZD1222 vaccination. The chain recombines TRBV23-1 with TRBJ1-4; D gene uncertain. TRBV23-1 is classed as an ORF, of uncertain function. The CDR3 sequence is CASSQSIGRVATNEKLFF. The CDR3 bases are TGCGCCAGCAGTCAATCTATAGGCCGGGTTGCAACTAATGAAAAACTGTTTTTT.